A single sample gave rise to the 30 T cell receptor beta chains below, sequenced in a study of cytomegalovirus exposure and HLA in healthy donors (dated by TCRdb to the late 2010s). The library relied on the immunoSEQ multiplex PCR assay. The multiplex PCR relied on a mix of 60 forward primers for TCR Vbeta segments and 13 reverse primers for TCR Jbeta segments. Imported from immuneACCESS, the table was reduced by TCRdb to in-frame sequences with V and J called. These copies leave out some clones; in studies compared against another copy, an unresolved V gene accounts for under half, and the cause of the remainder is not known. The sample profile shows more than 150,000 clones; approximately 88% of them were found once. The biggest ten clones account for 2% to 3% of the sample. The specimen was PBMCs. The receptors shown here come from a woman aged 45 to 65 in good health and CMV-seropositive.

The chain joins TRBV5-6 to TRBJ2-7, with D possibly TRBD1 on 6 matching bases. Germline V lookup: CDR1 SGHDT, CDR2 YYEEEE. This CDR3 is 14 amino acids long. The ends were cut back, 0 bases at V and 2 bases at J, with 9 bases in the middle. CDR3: CASSLGPGAYEQYF. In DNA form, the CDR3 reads TGTGCCAGCAGCTTGGGGCCAGGGGCCTACGAGCAGTACTTC.

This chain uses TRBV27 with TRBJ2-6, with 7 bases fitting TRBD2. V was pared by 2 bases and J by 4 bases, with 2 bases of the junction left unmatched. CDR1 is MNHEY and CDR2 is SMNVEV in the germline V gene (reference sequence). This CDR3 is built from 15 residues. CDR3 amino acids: CASSLRGLGANVLTF. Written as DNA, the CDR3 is TGTGCCAGCAGTTTAAGGGGACTAGGGGCCAACGTCCTGACTTTC.

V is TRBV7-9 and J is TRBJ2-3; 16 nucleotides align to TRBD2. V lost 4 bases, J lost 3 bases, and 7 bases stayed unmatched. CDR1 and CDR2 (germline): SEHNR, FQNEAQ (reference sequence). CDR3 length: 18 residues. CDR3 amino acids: CASSSPGLAGGWTDTQYF. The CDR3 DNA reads TGTGCCAGCAGCTCCCCGGGACTAGCGGGGGGGTGGACAGATACGCAGTATTTT.

The CDR3 spells CASSRSGVIYNEQFF. DNA of the CDR3: TGTGCCAGCAGCAGGAGCGGGGTAATATACAATGAGCAGTTCTTC. This chain links TRBV5-4 with TRBJ2-1; TRBD2 aligns across 7 bases. The CDR3 is 15 residues long. The V segment lost 4 bases and the J segment 4 bases; nucleotides outside the gene matches: 8. The germline V gene encodes CDR1 SGHNT and CDR2 YYREEE (reference sequence).

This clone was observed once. CDR3 sequence: CASSLEGRGYTF. The CDR3 DNA reads as TGTGCCAGCAGCTTAGAGGGGCGGGGCTACACCTTC. The V call is TRBV11-2, the J call TRBJ1-2; a weak D match, TRBD1 (5 bases). The germline V gene encodes CDR1 SGHAT and CDR2 FQNNGV. This CDR3 contains 12 residues. Trimming removed 0 bases from V and 8 bases from J, with 7 bases in between.

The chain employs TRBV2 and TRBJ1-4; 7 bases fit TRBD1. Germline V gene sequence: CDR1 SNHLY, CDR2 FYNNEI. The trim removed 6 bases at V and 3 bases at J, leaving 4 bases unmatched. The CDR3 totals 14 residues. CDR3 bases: TGTGCCAGCAGGAAGGGACAGTCTAATGAAAAACTGTTTTTT. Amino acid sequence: CASRKGQSNEKLFF.

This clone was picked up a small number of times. The CDR3: CASSSTNSNTEAFF. DNA for the CDR3: TGTGCCAGCAGCTCCACCAACAGTAACACTGAAGCTTTCTTT. The chain carries TRBV13 and TRBJ1-1, with D unresolved. Between the trimmed V and J ends, which lost 4 bases and 2 bases, there was a span of 11 bases. The CDR3 runs 14 residues. Germline-derived CDR1 and CDR2 are PRHDT and FYEKMQ (reference sequence).

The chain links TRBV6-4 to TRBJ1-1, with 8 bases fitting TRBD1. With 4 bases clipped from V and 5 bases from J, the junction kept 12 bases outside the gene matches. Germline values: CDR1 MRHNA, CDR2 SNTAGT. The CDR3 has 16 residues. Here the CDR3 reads CASSVQPDRAATEAFF. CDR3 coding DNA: TGTGCCAGCAGTGTCCAACCGGACAGGGCTGCGACTGAAGCTTTCTTT.

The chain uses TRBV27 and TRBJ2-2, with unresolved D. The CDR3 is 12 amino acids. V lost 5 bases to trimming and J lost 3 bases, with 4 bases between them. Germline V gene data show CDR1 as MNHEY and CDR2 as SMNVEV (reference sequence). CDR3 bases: TGTGCCAGCAGTGAGTACACCGGGGAGCTGTTTTTT. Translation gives CASSEYTGELFF.

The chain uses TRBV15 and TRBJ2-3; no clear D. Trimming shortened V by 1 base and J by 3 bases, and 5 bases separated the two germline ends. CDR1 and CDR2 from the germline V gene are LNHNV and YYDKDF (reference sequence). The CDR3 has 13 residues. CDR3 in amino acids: CATSRGLTDTQYF. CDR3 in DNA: TGTGCCACCAGCAGAGGGCTGACAGATACGCAGTATTTT.

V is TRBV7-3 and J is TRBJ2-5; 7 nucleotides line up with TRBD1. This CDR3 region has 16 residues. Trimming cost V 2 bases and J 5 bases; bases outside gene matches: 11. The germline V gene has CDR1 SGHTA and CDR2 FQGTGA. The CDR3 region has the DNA TGTGCCAGCAGCTTACTCTCACGGGACAGCTACGAGACCCAGTACTTC. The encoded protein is CASSLLSRDSYETQYF.

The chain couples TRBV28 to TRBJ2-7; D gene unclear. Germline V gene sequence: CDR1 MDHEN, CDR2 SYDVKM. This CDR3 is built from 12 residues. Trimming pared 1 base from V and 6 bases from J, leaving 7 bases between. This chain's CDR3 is CASSLLGGEQYF. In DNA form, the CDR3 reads TGTGCCAGCAGTTTATTAGGCGGCGAGCAGTACTTC.

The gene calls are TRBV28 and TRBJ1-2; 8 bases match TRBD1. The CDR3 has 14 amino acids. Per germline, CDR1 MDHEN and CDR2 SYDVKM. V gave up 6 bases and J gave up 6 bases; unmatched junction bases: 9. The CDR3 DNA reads TGTGCCAGCAGCAAACCGGCAGGGGGCGATGGCTACACCTTC. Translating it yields CASSKPAGGDGYTF.

The CDR3 is CASSSETGGFTDTQYF. The CDR3 DNA sequence: TGCGCCAGCAGTTCAGAAACAGGGGGCTTCACAGATACGCAGTATTTT. The rearrangement joins TRBV5-1 to TRBJ2-3; the match to TRBD1 covers 9 bases. The germline V gene encodes CDR1 SGHRS and CDR2 YFSETQ. The CDR3 totals 16 residues. J gave up 2 bases and V 5 bases, and 9 bases lay outside the gene matches.

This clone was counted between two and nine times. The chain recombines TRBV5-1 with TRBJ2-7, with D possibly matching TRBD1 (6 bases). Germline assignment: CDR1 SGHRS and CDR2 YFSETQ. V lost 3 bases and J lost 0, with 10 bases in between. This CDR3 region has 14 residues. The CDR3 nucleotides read TGCGCCAGCAGCTATGACAGGACCTCCTACGAGCAGTACTTC. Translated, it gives CASSYDRTSYEQYF.

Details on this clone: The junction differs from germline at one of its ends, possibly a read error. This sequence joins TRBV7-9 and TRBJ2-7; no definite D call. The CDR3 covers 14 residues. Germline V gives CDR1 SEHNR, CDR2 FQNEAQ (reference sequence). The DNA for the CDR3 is TGTTCCAGCAGCTTTGATCAACCTCCGGGCGAGCAGTACTTC. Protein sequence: CSSSFDQPPGEQYF.

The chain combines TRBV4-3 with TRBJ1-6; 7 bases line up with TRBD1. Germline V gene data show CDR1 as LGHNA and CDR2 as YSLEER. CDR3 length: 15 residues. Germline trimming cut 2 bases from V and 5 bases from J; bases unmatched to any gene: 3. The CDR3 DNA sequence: TGCGCCAGCAGCCAACATGGGACAGATAATTCACCCCTCCACTTT. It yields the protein CASSQHGTDNSPLHF.

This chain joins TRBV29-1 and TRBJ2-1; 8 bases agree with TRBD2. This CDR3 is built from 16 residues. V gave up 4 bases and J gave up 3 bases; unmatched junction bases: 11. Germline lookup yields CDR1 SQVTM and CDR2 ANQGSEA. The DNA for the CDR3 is TGCAGCGTTGCTCCGGGGGGGCTCTCTAGCTACAATGAGCAGTTCTTC. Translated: CSVAPGGLSSYNEQFF.

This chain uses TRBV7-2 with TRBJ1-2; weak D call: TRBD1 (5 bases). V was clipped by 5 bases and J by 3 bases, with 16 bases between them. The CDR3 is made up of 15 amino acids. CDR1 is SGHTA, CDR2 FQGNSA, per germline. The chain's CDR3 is CASSARVQVDYGYTF. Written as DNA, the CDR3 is TGTGCCAGCAGCGCCCGGGTACAGGTGGACTATGGCTACACCTTC.

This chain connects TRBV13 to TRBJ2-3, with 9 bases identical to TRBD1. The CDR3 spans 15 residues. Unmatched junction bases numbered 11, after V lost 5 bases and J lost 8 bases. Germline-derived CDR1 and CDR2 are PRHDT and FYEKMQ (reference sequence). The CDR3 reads CASSKDRGQVGTQYF. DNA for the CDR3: TGTGCCAGCAGCAAGGACAGGGGCCAAGTAGGTACGCAGTATTTT.

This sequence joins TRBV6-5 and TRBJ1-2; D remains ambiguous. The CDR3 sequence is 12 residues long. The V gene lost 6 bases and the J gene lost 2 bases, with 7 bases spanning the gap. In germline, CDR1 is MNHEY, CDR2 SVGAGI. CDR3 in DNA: TGTGCCAGCAGCGGGTCCAACTATGGCTACACCTTC. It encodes CASSGSNYGYTF.

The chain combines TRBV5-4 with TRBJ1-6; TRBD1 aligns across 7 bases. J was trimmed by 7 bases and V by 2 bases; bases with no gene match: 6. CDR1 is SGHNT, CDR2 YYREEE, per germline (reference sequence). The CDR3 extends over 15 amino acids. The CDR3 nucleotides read TGTGCCAGCAGCTTCACAGGGGCGGGAAATTCACCCCTCCACTTT. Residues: CASSFTGAGNSPLHF.

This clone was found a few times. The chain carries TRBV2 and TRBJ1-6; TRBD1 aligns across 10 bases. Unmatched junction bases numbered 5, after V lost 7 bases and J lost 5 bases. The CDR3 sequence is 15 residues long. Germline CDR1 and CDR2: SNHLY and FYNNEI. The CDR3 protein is CASKGQGLDNSPLHF. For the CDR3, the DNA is TGTGCCAGCAAGGGACAGGGGCTGGATAATTCACCCCTCCACTTT.

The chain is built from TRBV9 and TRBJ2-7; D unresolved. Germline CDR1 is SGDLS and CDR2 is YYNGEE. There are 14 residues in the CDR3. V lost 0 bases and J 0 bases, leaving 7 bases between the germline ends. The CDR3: CASSVDVNSYEQYF. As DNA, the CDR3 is TGTGCCAGCAGCGTAGATGTAAACTCCTACGAGCAGTACTTC. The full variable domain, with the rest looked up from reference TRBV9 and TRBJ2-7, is DSGVTQTPKHLITATGQRVTLRCSPRSGDLSVYWYQQSLDQGLQFLIQYYNGEERAKGNILERFSAQQFPDLHSELNLSSLELGDSALYFCASSVDVNSYEQYFGPGTRLTVT.

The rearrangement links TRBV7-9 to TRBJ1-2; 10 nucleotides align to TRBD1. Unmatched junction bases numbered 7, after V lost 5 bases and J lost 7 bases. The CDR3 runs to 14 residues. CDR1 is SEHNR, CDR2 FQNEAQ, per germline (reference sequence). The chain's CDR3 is CASSTGTGERGYTF. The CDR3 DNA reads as TGTGCCAGCAGCACTGGGACAGGGGAACGTGGCTACACCTTC.

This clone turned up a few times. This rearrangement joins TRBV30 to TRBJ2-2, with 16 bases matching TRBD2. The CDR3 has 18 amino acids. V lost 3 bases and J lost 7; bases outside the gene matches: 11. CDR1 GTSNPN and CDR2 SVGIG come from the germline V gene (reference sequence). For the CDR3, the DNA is TGTGCCTGGAGCGGGACTAGCGGGGGGGAAAAGGATGGCGGGGAGCTGTTTTTT. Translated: CAWSGTSGGEKDGGELFF. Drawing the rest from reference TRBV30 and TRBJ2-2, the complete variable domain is SQTIHQWPATLVQPVGSPLSLECTVEGTSNPNLYWYRQAAGRGLQLLFYSVGIGQISSEVPQNLSASRPQDRQFILSSKKLLLSDSGFYLCAWSGTSGGEKDGGELFFGEGSRLTVL.

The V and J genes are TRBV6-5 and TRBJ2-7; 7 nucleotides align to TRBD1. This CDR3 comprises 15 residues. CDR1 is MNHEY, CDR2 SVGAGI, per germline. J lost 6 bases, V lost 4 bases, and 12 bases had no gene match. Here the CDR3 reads CASSLPQGQVGEQYF. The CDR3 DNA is TGTGCCAGCAGTTTACCACAGGGGCAGGTGGGCGAGCAGTACTTC.

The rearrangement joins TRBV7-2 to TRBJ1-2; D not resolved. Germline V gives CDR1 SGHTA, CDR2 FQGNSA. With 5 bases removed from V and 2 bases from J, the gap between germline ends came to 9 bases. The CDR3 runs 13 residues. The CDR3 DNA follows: TGTGCCAGCAGCCTTGACGGGAACTATGGCTACACCTTC. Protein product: CASSLDGNYGYTF.

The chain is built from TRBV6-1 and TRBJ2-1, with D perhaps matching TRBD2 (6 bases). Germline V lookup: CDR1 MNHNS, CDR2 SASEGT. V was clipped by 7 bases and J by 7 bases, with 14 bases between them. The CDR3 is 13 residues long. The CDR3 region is CASMRGGWNEQFF. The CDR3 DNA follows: TGTGCCAGCATGCGGGGAGGATGGAATGAGCAGTTCTTC.

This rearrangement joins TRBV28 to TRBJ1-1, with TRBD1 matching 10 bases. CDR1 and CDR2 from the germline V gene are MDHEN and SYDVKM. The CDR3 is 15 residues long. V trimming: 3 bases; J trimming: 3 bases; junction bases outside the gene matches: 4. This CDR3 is CASSFPGTGDTEAFF. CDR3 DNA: TGTGCCAGCAGTTTCCCCGGGACAGGGGACACTGAAGCTTTCTTT.